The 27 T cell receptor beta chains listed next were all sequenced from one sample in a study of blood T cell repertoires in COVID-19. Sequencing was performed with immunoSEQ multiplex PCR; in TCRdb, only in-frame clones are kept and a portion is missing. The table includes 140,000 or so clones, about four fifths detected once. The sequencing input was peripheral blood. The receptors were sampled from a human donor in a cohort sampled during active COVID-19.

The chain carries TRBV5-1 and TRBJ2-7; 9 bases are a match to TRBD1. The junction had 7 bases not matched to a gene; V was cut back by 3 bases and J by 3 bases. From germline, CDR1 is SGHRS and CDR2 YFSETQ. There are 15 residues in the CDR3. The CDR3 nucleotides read TGCGCCAGCAGCTCGTCCGGGACAGGGAGCTACGAGCAGTACTTC. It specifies CASSSSGTGSYEQYF.

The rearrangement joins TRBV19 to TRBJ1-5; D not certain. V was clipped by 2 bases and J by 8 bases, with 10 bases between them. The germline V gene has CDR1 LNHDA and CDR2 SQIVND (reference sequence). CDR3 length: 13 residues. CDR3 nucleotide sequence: TGTGCCAGTAGTATACGAGGATTGGAGCCCCAGCATTTT. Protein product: CASSIRGLEPQHF.

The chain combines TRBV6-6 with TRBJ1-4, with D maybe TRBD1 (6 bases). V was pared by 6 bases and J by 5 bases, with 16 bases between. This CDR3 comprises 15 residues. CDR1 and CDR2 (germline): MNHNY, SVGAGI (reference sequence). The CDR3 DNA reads TGTGCCAGCAGCCTAGGACAGCCCCTCAATGAAAAACTGTTTTTT. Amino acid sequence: CASSLGQPLNEKLFF.

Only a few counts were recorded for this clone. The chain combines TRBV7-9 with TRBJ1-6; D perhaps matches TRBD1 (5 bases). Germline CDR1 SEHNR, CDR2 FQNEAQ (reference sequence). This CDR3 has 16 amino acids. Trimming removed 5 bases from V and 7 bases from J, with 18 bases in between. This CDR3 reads CASSPWGEVENSPLHF. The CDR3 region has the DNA TGTGCCAGCAGCCCATGGGGGGAAGTAGAGAATTCACCCCTCCACTTT. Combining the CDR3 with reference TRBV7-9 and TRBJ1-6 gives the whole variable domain DTGVSQNPRHKITKRGQNVTFRCDPISEHNRLYWYRQTLGQGPEFLTYFQNEAQLEKSRLLSDRFSAERPKGSFSTLEIQRTEQGDSAMYLCASSPWGEVENSPLHFGNGTRLTVT.

The CDR3 is CASSLGDGGRGGNYGYTF. DNA of the CDR3: TGTGCCAGTAGCCTCGGGGACGGAGGACGAGGGGGAAACTATGGCTACACCTTC. V gene TRBV19 combines with J gene TRBJ1-2; D is possibly TRBD1 (6 bases). Germline V gene data show CDR1 as LNHDA and CDR2 as SQIVND (reference sequence). V was shortened by 6 bases and J by 2 bases, with 25 bases between the two germline ends. This CDR3 has 18 amino acids.

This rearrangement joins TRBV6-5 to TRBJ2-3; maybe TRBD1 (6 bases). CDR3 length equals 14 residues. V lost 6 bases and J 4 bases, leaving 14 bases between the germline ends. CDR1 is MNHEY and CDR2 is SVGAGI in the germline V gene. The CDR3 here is CASRPQGEADTQYF. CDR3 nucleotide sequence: TGTGCCAGCAGACCACAGGGAGAGGCAGATACGCAGTATTTT.

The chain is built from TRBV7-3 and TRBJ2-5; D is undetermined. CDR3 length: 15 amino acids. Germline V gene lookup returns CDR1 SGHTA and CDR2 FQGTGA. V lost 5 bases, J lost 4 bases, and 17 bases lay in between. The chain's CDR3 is CASSDDPIGGETQYF. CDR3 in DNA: TGTGCCAGCAGCGACGACCCAATAGGCGGAGAGACCCAGTACTTC.

The CDR3 spells CASSVDGNSRVSPLHF. Written as DNA, the CDR3 is TGTGCCAGCAGCGTAGATGGAAACTCTAGAGTTTCACCCCTCCACTTT. V and J are TRBV9 and TRBJ1-6; D gene uncertain. CDR3 length: 16 residues. The germline gives CDR1 SGDLS, CDR2 YYNGEE. V lost 0 bases and J 9 bases, leaving 16 bases between the germline ends.

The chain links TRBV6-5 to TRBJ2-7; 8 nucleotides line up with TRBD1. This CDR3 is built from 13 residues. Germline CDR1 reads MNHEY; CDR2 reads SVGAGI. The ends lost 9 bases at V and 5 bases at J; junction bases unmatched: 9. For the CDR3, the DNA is TGTGCCAGTCGGTCGGACAGGGCTCACGAGCAGTACTTC. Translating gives CASRSDRAHEQYF.

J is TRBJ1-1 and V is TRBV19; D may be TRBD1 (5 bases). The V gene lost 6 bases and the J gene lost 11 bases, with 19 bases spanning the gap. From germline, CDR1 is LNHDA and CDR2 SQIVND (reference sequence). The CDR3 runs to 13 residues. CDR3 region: CASRGEGFSEAFF. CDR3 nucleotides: TGTGCCAGTAGGGGGGAGGGCTTCAGCGAGGCTTTCTTT.

The DNA for the CDR3 is TGTGCCAGTAGTATAGATCTGGCCTCCAGGGACAATGAGCAGTTCTTC. Amino acids: CASSIDLASRDNEQFF. The chain carries TRBV19 and TRBJ2-1; D perhaps matches TRBD1 (5 bases). Germline CDR1 is LNHDA and CDR2 is SQIVND (reference sequence). V was cut by 0 bases and J by 5 bases, with 14 bases left in between. The CDR3 sequence is 16 residues long.

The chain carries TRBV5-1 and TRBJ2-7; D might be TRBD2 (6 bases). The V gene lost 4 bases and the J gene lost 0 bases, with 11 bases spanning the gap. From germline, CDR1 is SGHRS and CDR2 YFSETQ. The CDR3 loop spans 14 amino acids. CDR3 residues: CASSRDGGSYEQYF. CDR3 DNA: TGCGCCAGCAGCCGGGACGGGGGCTCCTACGAGCAGTACTTC.

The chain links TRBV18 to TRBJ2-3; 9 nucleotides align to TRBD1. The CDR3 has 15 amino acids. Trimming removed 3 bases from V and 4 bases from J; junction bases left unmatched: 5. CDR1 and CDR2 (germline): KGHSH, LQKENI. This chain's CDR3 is CASSPVQGAADTQYF. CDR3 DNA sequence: TGTGCCAGCTCACCGGTACAGGGGGCCGCAGATACGCAGTATTTT.

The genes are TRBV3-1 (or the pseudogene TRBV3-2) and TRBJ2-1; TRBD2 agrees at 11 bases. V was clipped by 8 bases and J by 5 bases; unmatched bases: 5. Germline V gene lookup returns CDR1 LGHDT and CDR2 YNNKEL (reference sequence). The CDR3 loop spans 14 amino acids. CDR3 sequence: CASVAGGRDNEQFF. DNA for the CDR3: TGTGCCAGCGTAGCGGGGGGGCGGGACAATGAGCAGTTCTTC.

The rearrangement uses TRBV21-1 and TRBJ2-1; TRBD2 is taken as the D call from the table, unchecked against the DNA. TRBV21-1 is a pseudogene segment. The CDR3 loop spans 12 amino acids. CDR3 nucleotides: TGTGCCAGCAGCAAAGCCCGCAATGAGCAGTTCTTC. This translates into CASSKARNEQFF.

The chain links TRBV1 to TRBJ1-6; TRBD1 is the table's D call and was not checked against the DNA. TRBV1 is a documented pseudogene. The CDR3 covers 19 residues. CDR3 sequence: CTSSQEGTGKFWWGSPLHF. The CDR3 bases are TGCACCAGCAGCCAAGAAGGGACAGGGAAATTCTGGTGGGGCTCACCCCTCCACTTT.

The CDR3 DNA reads as TGTGCCAGCAGCCGCTCTGGGCAGGGCCCCTACGAGCAGTACTTC. It is translated as CASSRSGQGPYEQYF. The rearrangement links TRBV5-6 to TRBJ2-7; weak D call: TRBD1 (5 bases). CDR1 is SGHDT and CDR2 is YYEEEE in the germline V gene. Between the trimmed V and J ends, which lost 4 bases and 2 bases, there was a span of 16 bases. The CDR3 is made up of 15 amino acids.

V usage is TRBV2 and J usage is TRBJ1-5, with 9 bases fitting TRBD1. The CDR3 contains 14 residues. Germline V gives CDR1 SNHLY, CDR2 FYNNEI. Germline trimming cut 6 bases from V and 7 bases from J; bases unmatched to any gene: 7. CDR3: CASRRDRAVQPQHF. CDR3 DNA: TGTGCCAGCAGGAGGGACAGGGCAGTACAGCCCCAGCATTTT.

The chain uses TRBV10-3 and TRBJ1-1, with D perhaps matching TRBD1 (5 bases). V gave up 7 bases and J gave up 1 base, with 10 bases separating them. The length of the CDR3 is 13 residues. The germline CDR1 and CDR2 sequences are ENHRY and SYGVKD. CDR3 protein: CAITGQPNTEAFF. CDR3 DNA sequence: TGTGCCATCACAGGACAACCGAACACTGAAGCTTTCTTT.

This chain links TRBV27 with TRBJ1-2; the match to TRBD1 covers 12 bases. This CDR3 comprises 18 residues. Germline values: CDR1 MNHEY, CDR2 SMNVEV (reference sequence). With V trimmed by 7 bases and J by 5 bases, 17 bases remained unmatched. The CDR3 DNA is TGTGCCAGCACGACCAATCTACCGGGACAGGGGGCCTGGTATGGCTACACCTTC. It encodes CASTTNLPGQGAWYGYTF.

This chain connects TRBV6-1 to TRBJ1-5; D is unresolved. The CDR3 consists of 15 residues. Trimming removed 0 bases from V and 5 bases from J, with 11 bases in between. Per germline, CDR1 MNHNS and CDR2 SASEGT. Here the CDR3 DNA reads TGTGCCAGCAGTGAAGCAGGAGGAGAGTATCAGCCCCAGCATTTT. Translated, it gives CASSEAGGEYQPQHF.

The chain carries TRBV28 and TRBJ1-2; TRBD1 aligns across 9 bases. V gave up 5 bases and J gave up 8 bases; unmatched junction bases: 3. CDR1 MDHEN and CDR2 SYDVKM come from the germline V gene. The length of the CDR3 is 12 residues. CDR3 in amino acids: CASSGTGHGYTF. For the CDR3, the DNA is TGTGCCAGCAGTGGGACAGGGCACGGCTACACCTTC.

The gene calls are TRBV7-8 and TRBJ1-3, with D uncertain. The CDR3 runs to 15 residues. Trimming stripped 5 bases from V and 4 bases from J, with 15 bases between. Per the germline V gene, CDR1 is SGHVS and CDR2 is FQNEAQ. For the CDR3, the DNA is TGTGCCAGCAGCCCTCGGAGAGGGCCGGGAAACACCATATATTTT. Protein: CASSPRRGPGNTIYF.

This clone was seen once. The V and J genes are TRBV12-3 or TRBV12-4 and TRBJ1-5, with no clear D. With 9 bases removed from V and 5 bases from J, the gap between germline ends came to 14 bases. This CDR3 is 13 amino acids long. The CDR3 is CASSVFQDQPQHF. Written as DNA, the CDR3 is TGTGCCAGTTCAGTATTCCAGGATCAGCCCCAGCATTTT.

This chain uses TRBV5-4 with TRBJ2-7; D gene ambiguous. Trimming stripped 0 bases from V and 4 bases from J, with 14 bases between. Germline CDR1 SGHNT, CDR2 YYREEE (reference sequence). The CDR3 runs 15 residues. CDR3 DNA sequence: TGTGCCAGCAGCTTGGAATCCTACCCCGAGTACGAGCAGTACTTC. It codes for CASSLESYPEYEQYF.

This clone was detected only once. DNA of the CDR3: TGTGCCAGCAGTGCCCTAGCGGGGGGGCCGAGTGAGCAGTTCTTC. Its translation is CASSALAGGPSEQFF. The chain carries TRBV25-1 and TRBJ2-1; 12 bases are shared with TRBD2. The V and J ends lost 4 bases and 9 bases, in that order; junction bases with no gene match: 7. The CDR3 totals 15 residues. The V gene's germline CDR1 is MGHDK and CDR2 SYGVNS.

Here the CDR3 DNA reads TGTGCCAGCACCTCCTCGCCAGGGCATTCACCCCTCCACTTT. Translated, it gives CASTSSPGHSPLHF. The chain combines TRBV7-9 with TRBJ1-6; TRBD1 might be the D (5 bases). Germline-derived CDR1 and CDR2 are SEHNR and FQNEAQ (reference sequence). V was shortened by 7 bases and J by 8 bases, with 15 bases between the two germline ends. The CDR3 loop spans 14 amino acids.